The rows below give T cell receptor beta chains drawn from one sample of a study of blood T cell repertoires in COVID-19. TCRdb's copy holds only in-frame clones and misses some; the assay was immunoSEQ multiplex PCR. The sample yields about 530,000 clones, 70% to 90% seen once. Input material: peripheral blood. The receptors stem from a woman between 45 and 60 years old with COVID-19, enrolled during active disease. The CDR3 runs from the conserved cysteine through the conserved F or W. The order of the fields is V gene, D gene, J gene, clone size, CDR3 DNA, CDR3 protein. The D gene is left open where the match is weak. A clone size is listed for some rows: how often the clone was seen (once, few, many), or a class if it is expanded.

TRBV5-1	TRBD1	TRBJ1-1	.	TGCGCCAGCAGCTTGGCAGGGGGCGGGAACACTGAAGCTTTCTTT	CASSLAGGGNTEAFF
TRBV27	TRBD1	TRBJ1-1	.	TGTGCCAGCAGTTTAGTCCCCCCGACAGGGAGGACTGAAGCTTTCTTT	CASSLVPPTGRTEAFF
TRBV6-5	.	TRBJ1-2	.	TGTGCCAGCAGGGAGGGAGGGCTCTATGGCTACACCTTC	CASREGGLYGYTF
TRBV6-2/TRBV6-3	TRBD1	TRBJ1-1	.	TGTGCCAGCAGTTCCCGACAGGGCGGGCGCACTGAAGCTTTCTTT	CASSSRQGGRTEAFF
TRBV5-1	TRBD1	TRBJ1-2	.	TGCGCCAGCAGCTTGTCGGACAGGGTCGATGGCTACACCTTC	CASSLSDRVDGYTF
TRBV9	.	TRBJ1-3	.	TGTGCCAGCAGCGGGGCCCCATGGAGGGCTTCTGGAAACACCATATATTTT	CASSGAPWRASGNTIYF
TRBV30	.	TRBJ1-6	few	TGTGCCTGGAGTAGCGGGAATTCACCCCTCCACTTT	CAWSSGNSPLHF
TRBV3-1/TRBV3-2	.	TRBJ1-2	.	TGTGCCAGCAGCCAAGCCACAGTCAAGAACTATGGCTACACCTTC	CASSQATVKNYGYTF
TRBV2	TRBD2	TRBJ2-5	.	TGTGCCAGCGGGGAAAGCGGGGGCAGACCGGAGACCCAGTACTTC	CASGESGGRPETQYF
TRBV4-1	TRBD2	TRBJ2-2	.	TGCGCCAGCAGCCAAGGGGCGGCGCGGGGGGGCACCGGGGAGCTGTTTTTT	CASSQGAARGGTGELFF
TRBV29-1	TRBD2	TRBJ2-7	few	TGCAGCGTTGAAGGGTCTAGCGGGGATAGCGAGCAGTACTTC	CSVEGSSGDSEQYF
TRBV9	.	TRBJ2-5	.	TGTGCCAGCAGCACACCAAGGGGGGGCGAAGAGACCCAGTACTTC	CASSTPRGGEETQYF
TRBV6-2/TRBV6-3	.	TRBJ2-3	once	TGTGCCAGCAGTTACCTTGTACGGGGGAATCGGGGCACAGATACGCAGTATTTT	CASSYLVRGNRGTDTQYF
TRBV9	TRBD1	TRBJ1-6	.	TGTGCCAGCAGCGGACAGGGAAGCAATTCACCCCTCCACTTT	CASSGQGSNSPLHF
TRBV19	TRBD2	TRBJ2-7	.	TGTGCCAGTCGGAACGGGGGGTCCTCCTACGAGCAGTACTTC	CASRNGGSSYEQYF
TRBV4-1	TRBD2	TRBJ2-5	.	TGCGCCAGCAGCCCCCCAGCGGGGTCCGAGACCCAGTACTTC	CASSPPAGSETQYF
TRBV10-3	.	TRBJ1-1	.	TGTGCCATCAACGACCGGGACAAAGTTAAAACTGAAGCTTTCTTT	CAINDRDKVKTEAFF
TRBV30	TRBD1	TRBJ1-4	once	TGTGCCTGGCGGACAGGACGGTTTGAAAAACTGTTTTTT	CAWRTGRFEKLFF
TRBV5-1	.	TRBJ1-1	.	TGCGCCAGTACGGGAGACAGCTATACTGAAGCTTTCTTT	CASTGDSYTEAFF
TRBV21-1	.	TRBJ1-6	.	TGTGCCAGCAGCAAAGGGGGGACTCTTAAACCCCTCCACTTT	CASSKGGTLKPLHF
TRBV5-1	.	TRBJ2-2	few	TGCGCCAGCAGCTTGGCTGGGCCGAACACCGGGGAGCTGTTTTTT	CASSLAGPNTGELFF
TRBV6-6	TRBD1	TRBJ1-1	.	TGTGCCAGCACCCCCGGGACAGGGGCCACTGAAGCTTTCTTT	CASTPGTGATEAFF
TRBV3-1/TRBV3-2	.	TRBJ1-2	.	TGTGCCAGCAGTCTAAGGACATTAATGGGAGGCTACACCTTC	CASSLRTLMGGYTF
TRBV18	TRBD2	TRBJ2-3	.	TGTGCCAGCTCACGTAGCGGGGCGAGCACAGATACGCAGTATTTT	CASSRSGASTDTQYF
TRBV10-2	TRBD1	TRBJ2-2	.	TGCGCCAGCAGCCGGGACAGGTCTACCGGGGAGCTGTTTTTT	CASSRDRSTGELFF
TRBV5-1	TRBD2	TRBJ2-3	.	TGCGCCAGCAGCTTCAGACTAGCTTTGGATACGCAGTATTTT	CASSFRLALDTQYF
TRBV28	.	TRBJ1-1	.	TGTGCCAGCAAGCGGGGACCTAACACTGAAGCTTTCTTT	CASKRGPNTEAFF
TRBV3-1/TRBV3-2	.	TRBJ1-1	.	TGTGCCAGCAGCCAAGTTTGGGGGGCTGAAGCTTTCTTT	CASSQVWGAEAFF
TRBV12-3/TRBV12-4	TRBD1	TRBJ1-2	.	TGTGCCAGCAGTCCACAGGGGCCCCATGGCTACACCTTC	CASSPQGPHGYTF
TRBV10-3	TRBD1	TRBJ1-3	few	TGTGCCATCAGCCGCAGCTTTACGACAGGGGGCTCTGGAAACACCATATATTTT	CAISRSFTTGGSGNTIYF
TRBV19	.	TRBJ2-7	.	TGTGCCAGTAGTCCCTCACAGGGTTCCTACGAGCAGTACTTC	CASSPSQGSYEQYF
TRBV29-1	TRBD1	TRBJ1-2	.	TGCAGCGTTGACCAGACAGGGGGGTATGGCTACACCTTC	CSVDQTGGYGYTF
TRBV7-9	.	TRBJ1-3	.	TGTGCCAGCAGCCCCCCCCTCCCTACCATATATTTT	CASSPPLPTIYF
TRBV12-3/TRBV12-4	.	TRBJ1-1	.	TGTGCCAGCAGTTTTAGGGCGGGGCGCGGGGCTTTCTTT	CASSFRAGRGAFF
TRBV5-6	.	TRBJ2-7	.	TGTGCCAGCAGCTTGGGCCCTTATTGGCAGGGGAACTACGAGCAGTACTTC	CASSLGPYWQGNYEQYF
TRBV25-1	.	TRBJ2-2	.	TGTGCCAGCAGTGACGCGACCGGGACACTCCCTGGGCTGTTTTTT	CASSDATGTLPGLFF
TRBV7-2	TRBD1	TRBJ2-3	.	TGTGCCGGAATGACAGGGTTGACAGATACGCAGTATTTT	CAGMTGLTDTQYF
TRBV6-5	TRBD1	TRBJ2-7	few	TGTGCCAGCAGACCGGGACAGCCCTACGAGCAGTACTTC	CASRPGQPYEQYF
TRBV5-1	.	TRBJ2-3	once	TGCGCCAGCAAGGAAGGAGGCACAGATACGCAGTATTTT	CASKEGGTDTQYF
TRBV9	.	TRBJ2-7	.	TGTGCCAGCAGCGTAGCTCCGACAGCCTCCTACGAGCAGTACTTC	CASSVAPTASYEQYF
TRBV18	.	TRBJ1-2	.	TGTGCCAGCTCACCAAAATACAAAGAATATGGCTACACCTTC	CASSPKYKEYGYTF
TRBV6-1	.	TRBJ1-2	.	TGTGCCAGCAGTGAAGGCAGGGCTCTGGGCTATGGCTACACCTTC	CASSEGRALGYGYTF
TRBV11-2	TRBD1	TRBJ2-7	.	TGTGCCAGCAGCTCTGGACAGGGGAGGCAGTACTTC	CASSSGQGRQYF
TRBV6-1	.	TRBJ1-5	.	TGTGCCAGCAGTGAAATCAGGGGCAATCAGCCCCAGCATTTT	CASSEIRGNQPQHF